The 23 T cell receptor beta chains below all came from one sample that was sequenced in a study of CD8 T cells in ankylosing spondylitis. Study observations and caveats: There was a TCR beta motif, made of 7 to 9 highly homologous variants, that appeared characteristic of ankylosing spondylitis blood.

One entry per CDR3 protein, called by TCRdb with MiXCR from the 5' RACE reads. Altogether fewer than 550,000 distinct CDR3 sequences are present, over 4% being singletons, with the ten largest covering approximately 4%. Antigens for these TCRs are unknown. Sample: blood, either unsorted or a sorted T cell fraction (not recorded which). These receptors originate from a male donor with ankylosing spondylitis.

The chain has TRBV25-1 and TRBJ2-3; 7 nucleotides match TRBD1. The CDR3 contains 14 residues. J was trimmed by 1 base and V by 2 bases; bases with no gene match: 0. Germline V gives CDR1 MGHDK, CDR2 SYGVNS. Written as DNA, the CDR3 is TGTGCCAGCAGTGAAGGACAGGGCACAGATACGCAGTATTTT. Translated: CASSEGQGTDTQYF.

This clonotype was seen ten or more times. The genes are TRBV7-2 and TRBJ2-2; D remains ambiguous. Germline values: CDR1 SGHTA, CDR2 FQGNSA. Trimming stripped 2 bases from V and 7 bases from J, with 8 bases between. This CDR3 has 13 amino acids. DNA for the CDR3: TGTGCCAGCAGCTTATTTGAGGACGGGGAGCTGTTTTTT. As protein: CASSLFEDGELFF.

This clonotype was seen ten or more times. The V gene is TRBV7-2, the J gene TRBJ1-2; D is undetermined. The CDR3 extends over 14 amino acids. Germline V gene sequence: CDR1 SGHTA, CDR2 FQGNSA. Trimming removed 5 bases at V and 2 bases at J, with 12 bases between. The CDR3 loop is CASSLPWVNYGYTF. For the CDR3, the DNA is TGTGCCAGCAGCCTACCCTGGGTCAACTATGGCTACACCTTC.

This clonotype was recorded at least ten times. CDR3 DNA sequence: TGCAGTGCTAGAGGGACTAGCGGGAGGACCTACAATGAGCAGTTCTTC. Encoded protein: CSARGTSGRTYNEQFF. This chain connects TRBV20-1 to TRBJ2-1; 14 bases agree with TRBD2. CDR1 is DFQATT, CDR2 SNEGSKA, per germline (reference sequence). Germline trimming cut 1 base from V and 2 bases from J; bases unmatched to any gene: 1. The CDR3 runs 16 residues.

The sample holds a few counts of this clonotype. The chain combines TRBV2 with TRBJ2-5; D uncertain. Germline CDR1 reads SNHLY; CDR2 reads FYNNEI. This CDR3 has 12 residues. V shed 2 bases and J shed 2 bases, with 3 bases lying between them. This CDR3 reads CASSEQQETQYF. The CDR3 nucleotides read TGTGCCAGCAGTGAACAGCAAGAGACCCAGTACTTC.

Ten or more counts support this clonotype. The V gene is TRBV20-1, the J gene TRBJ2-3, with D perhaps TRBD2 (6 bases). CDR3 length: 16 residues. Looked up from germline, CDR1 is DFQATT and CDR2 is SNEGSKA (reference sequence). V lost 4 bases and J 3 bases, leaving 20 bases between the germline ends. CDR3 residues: CSANYRDGGLTDTQYF. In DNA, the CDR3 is TGCAGTGCTAATTACCGGGACGGAGGGTTAACAGATACGCAGTATTTT.

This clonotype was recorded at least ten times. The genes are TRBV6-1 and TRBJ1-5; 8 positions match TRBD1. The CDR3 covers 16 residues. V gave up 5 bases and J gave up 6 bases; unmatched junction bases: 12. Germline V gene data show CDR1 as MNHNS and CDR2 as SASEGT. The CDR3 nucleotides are TGTGCCAGCAGTCCTCAGGCCGGACAGGGTGGTCAGCCCCAGCATTTT. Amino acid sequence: CASSPQAGQGGQPQHF.

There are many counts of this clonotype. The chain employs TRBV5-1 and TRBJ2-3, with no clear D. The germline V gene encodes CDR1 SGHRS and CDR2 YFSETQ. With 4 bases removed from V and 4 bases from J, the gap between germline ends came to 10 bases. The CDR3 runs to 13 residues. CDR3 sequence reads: CASSPPVADTQYF. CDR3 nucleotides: TGCGCCAGCAGCCCCCCAGTCGCAGATACGCAGTATTTT.

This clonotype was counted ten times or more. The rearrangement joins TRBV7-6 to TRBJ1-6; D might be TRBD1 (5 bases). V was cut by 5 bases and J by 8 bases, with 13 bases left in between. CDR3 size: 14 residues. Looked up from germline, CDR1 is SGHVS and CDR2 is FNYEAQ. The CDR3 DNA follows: TGTGCCAGCAGCCCAAGGGGAAGGGATTCACCCCTCCACTTT. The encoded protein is CASSPRGRDSPLHF.

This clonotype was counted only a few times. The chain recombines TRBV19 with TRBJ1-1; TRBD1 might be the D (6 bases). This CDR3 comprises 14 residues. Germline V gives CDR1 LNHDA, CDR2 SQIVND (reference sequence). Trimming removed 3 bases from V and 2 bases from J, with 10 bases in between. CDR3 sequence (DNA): TGTGCCAGTAGTATCGGACAGAAAAACACTGAAGCTTTCTTT. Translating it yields CASSIGQKNTEAFF.

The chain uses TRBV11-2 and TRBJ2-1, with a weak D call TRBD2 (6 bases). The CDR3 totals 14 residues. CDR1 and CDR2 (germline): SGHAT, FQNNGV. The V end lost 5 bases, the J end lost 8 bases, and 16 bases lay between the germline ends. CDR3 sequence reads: CASSRGASADEQFF. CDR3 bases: TGTGCCAGCAGCCGCGGGGCTAGCGCGGATGAGCAGTTCTTC.

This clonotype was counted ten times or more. CDR3 residues: CSARGPLNTEAFF. CDR3 coding DNA: TGCAGTGCTAGAGGTCCCTTGAACACTGAAGCTTTCTTT. V usage is TRBV20-1 and J usage is TRBJ1-1; D is undetermined. V shed 1 base and J shed 0 bases, with 6 bases lying between them. CDR1 and CDR2 (germline): DFQATT, SNEGSKA (reference sequence). The CDR3 has 13 amino acids.

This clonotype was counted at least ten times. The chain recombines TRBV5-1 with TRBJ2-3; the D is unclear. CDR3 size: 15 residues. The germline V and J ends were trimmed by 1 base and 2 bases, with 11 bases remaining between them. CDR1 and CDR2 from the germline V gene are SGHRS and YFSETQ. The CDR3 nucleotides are TGCGCCAGCAGCTTGTCGGCTCCCCACACAGATACGCAGTATTTT. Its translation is CASSLSAPHTDTQYF.

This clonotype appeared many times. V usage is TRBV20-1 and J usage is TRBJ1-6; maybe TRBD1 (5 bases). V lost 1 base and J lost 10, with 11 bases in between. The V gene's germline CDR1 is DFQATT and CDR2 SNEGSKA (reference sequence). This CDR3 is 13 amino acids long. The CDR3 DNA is TGCAGTGCTAGAGTCCGGGGGATGTCACCCCTCCACTTT. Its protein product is CSARVRGMSPLHF.

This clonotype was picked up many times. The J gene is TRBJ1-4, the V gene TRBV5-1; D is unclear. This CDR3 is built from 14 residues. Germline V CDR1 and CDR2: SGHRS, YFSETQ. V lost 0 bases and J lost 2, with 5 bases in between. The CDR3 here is CASSLDATNEKLFF. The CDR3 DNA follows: TGCGCCAGCAGCTTGGACGCCACTAATGAAAAACTGTTTTTT.

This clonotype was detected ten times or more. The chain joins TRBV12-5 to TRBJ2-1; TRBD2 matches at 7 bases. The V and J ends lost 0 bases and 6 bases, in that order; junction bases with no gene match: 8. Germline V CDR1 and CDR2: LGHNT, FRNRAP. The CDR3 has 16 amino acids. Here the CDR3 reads CASGLVIAGATNEQFF. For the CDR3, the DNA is TGTGCTAGTGGTTTGGTAATCGCGGGAGCCACCAATGAGCAGTTCTTC.

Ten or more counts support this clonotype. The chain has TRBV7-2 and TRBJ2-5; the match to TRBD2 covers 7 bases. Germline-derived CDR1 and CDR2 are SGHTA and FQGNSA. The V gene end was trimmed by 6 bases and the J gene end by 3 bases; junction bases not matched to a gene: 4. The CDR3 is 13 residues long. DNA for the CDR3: TGTGCCAGCAGGTTCCTAGCGGAAGAGACCCAGTACTTC. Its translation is CASRFLAEETQYF.

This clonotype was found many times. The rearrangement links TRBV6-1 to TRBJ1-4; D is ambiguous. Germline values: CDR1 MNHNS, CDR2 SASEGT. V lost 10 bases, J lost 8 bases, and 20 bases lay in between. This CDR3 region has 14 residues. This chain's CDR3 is CATGRWRVDEKLFF. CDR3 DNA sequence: TGTGCCACCGGGAGGTGGAGGGTCGACGAAAAACTGTTTTTT.

The CDR3, as DNA: TGCGGCATTGGCAATGAGCAGTTCTTC. This codes for CGIGNEQFF. The gene calls are TRBV20-1 and TRBJ2-1; D remains ambiguous. This CDR3 comprises 9 residues. Germline lookup yields CDR1 DFQATT and CDR2 SNEGSKA (reference sequence).

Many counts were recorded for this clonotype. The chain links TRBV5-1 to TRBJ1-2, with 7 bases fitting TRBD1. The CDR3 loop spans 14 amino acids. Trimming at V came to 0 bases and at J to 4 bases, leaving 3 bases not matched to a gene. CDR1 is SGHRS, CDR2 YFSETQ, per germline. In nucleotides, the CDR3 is TGCGCCAGCAGCTTGGAGGGACAGATCTATGGCTACACCTTC. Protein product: CASSLEGQIYGYTF.

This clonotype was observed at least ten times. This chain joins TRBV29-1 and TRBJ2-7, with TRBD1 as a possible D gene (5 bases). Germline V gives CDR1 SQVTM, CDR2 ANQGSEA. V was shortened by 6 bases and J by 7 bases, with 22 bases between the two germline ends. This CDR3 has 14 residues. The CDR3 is CSVRPAHYSGEQYF. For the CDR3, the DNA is TGCAGCGTCCGCCCAGCACACTACTCAGGGGAGCAGTACTTC.

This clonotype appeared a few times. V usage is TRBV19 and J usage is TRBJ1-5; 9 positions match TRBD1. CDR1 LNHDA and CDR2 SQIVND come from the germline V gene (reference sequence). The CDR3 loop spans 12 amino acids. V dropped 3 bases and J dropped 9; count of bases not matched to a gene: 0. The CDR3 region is CASSMGQGPQHF. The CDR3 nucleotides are TGTGCCAGTAGTATGGGACAGGGGCCCCAGCATTTT.

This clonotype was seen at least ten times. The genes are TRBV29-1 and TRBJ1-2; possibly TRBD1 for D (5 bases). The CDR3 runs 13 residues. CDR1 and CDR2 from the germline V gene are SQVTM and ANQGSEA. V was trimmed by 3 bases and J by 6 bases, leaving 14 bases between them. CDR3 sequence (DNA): TGCAGCGTTGAGCGTGCGGGGGAAAATGGCTACACCTTC. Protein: CSVERAGENGYTF.